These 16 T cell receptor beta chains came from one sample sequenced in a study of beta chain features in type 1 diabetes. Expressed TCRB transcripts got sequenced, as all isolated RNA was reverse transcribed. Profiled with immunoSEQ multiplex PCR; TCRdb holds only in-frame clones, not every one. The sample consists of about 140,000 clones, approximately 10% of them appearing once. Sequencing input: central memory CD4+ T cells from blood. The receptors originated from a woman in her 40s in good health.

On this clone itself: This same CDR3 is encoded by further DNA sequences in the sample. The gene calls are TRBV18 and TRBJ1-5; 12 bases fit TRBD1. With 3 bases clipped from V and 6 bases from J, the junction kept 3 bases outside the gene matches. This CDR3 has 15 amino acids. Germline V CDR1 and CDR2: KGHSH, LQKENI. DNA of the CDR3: TGTGCCAGCTCACCCGGGACAGGGGGCTTTCAGCCCCAGCATTTT. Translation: CASSPGTGGFQPQHF.

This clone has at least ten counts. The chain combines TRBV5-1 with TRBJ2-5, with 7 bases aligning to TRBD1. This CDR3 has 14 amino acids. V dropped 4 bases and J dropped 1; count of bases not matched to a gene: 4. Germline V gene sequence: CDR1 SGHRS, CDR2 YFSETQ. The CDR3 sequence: CASSPGQLQETQYF. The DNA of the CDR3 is TGCGCCAGCAGCCCGGGACAGCTCCAAGAGACCCAGTACTTC.

CDR3 DNA sequence: TGTGCCAGTAGTTGGACAGGGAACCAAGAGACCCAGTACTTC. Amino acid sequence: CASSWTGNQETQYF. The chain couples TRBV19 to TRBJ2-5; TRBD1 agrees at 8 bases. Per the germline V gene, CDR1 is LNHDA and CDR2 is SQIVND (reference sequence). Trimming removed 5 bases from V and 0 bases from J; junction bases left unmatched: 2. The CDR3 runs to 14 residues.

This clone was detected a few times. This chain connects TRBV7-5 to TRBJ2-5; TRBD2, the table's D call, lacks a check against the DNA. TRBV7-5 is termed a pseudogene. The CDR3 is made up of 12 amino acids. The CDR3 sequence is CARSREQETQYF. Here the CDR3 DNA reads TGTGCCAGAAGCCGCGAACAAGAGACCCAGTACTTC.

The CDR3 nucleotides are TGTGCTAGTGGCCCCGACAGGGACCCTGAAGCTTTCTTT. As protein: CASGPDRDPEAFF. The chain combines TRBV12-5 with TRBJ1-1, with 7 bases fitting TRBD1. CDR1 is LGHNT and CDR2 is FRNRAP in the germline V gene. The junction had 7 bases not matched to a gene; V was cut back by 6 bases and J by 6 bases. The CDR3 consists of 13 residues.

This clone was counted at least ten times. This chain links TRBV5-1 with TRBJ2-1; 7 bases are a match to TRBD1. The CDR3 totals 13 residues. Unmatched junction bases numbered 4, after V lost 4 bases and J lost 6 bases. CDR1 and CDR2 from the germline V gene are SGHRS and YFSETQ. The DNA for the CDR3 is TGCGCCAGCAGCCAAGACAGGGCCAATGAGCAGTTCTTC. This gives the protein CASSQDRANEQFF.

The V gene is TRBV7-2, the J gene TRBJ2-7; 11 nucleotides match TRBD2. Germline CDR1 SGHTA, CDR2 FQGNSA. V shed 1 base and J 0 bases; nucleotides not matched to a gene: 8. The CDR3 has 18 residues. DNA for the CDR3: TGTGCCAGCAGCTTAGTTCCTAGCGGGGGGACCCTCTCCTACGAGCAGTACTTC. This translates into CASSLVPSGGTLSYEQYF.

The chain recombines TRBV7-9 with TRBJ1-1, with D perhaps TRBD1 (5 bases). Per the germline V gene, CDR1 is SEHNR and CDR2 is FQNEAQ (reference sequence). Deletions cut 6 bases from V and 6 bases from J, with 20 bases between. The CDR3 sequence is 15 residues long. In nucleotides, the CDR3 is TGTGCCAGCAGTTATGACGCAGGGCTCCCGGCTGAAGCTTTCTTT. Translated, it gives CASSYDAGLPAEAFF.

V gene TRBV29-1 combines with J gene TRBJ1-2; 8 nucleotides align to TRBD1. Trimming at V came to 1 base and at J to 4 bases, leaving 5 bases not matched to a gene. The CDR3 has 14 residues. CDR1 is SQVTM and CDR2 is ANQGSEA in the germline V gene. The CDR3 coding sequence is TGCAGCGTTGAAGGAGGACAGGGAAGCTATGGCTACACCTTC. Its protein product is CSVEGGQGSYGYTF.

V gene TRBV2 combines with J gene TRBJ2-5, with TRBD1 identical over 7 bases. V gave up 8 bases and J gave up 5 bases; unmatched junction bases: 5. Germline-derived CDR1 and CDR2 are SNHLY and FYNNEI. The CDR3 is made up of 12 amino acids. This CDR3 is CASGQDGETQYF. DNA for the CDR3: TGTGCCAGCGGACAGGATGGGGAGACCCAGTACTTC.

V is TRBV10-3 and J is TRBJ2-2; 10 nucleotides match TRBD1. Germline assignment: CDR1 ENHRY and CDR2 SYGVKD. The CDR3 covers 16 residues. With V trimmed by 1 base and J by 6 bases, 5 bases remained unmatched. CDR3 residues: CAISEWGQGISGELFF. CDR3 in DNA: TGTGCCATCAGTGAGTGGGGACAGGGGATTTCCGGGGAGCTGTTTTTT.

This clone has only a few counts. Here the CDR3 DNA reads TGTGCCAGCAGTGCTGGGCCCTATAATTCACCCCTCCACTTT. This gives the protein CASSAGPYNSPLHF. This chain uses TRBV6-1 with TRBJ1-6, with D unclear. V lost 4 bases to trimming and J lost 2 bases, with 6 bases between them. CDR1 and CDR2 (germline): MNHNS, SASEGT. CDR3 length equals 14 residues.

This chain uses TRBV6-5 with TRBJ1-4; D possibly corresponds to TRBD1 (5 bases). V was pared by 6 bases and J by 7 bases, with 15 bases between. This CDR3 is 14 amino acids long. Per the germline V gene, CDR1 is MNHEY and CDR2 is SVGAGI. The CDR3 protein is CASSRDWRGEKLFF. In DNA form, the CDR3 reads TGTGCCAGCAGCAGGGATTGGAGGGGTGAAAAACTGTTTTTT.

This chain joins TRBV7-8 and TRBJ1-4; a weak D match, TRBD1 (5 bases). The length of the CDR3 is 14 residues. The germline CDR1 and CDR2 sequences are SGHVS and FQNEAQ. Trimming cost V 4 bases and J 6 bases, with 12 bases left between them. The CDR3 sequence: CASSYGAGYEKLFF. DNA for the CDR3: TGTGCCAGCAGCTATGGGGCAGGGTATGAAAAACTGTTTTTT. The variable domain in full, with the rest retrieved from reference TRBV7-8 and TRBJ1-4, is GAGVSQSPRYKVAKRGQDVALRCDPISGHVSLFWYQQALGQGPEFLTYFQNEAQLDKSGLPSDRFFAERPEGSVSTLKIQRTQQEDSAVYLCASSYGAGYEKLFFGSGTQLSVL.

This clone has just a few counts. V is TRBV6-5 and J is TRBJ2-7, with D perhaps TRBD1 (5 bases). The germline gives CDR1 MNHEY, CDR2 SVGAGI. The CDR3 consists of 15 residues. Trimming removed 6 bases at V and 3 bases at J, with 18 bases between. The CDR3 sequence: CASRAIPQGFYEQYF. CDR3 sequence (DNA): TGTGCCAGCAGAGCCATACCCCAGGGCTTCTACGAGCAGTACTTC.

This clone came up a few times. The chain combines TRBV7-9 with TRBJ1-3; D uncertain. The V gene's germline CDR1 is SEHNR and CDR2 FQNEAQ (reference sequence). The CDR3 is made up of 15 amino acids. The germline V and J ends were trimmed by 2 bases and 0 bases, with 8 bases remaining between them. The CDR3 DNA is TGTGCCAGCAGCTTAATACCGAGCTCTGGAAACACCATATATTTT. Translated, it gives CASSLIPSSGNTIYF. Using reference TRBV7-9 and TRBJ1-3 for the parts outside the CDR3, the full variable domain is DTGVSQNPRHKITKRGQNVTFRCDPISEHNRLYWYRQTLGQGPEFLTYFQNEAQLEKSRLLSDRFSAERPKGSFSTLEIQRTEQGDSAMYLCASSLIPSSGNTIYFGEGSWLTVV.